The 20 T cell receptor beta chains below come from one sample, sequenced in a study of response to subunit inactivated influenza vaccine. TCRdb independently ran MiXCR on the RT-PCR reads; one entry per CDR3 protein. The table shows about 780,000 distinct CDR3 sequences, with about a fifth occurring only once. The source material was PBMCs from blood, sampled around 5 days after vaccination. Source of these receptors: a man aged 50 to 60 who received an inactivated influenza vaccine.

This chain joins TRBV7-2 and TRBJ2-1; D ambiguous. Germline values: CDR1 SGHTA, CDR2 FQGNSA. The CDR3 is 12 residues long. V was clipped by 6 bases and J by 9 bases, with 12 bases between them. CDR3 coding DNA: TGTGCCAGCAGGGCCGGGTCAACTGAGCAGTTCTTC. The encoded protein is CASRAGSTEQFF.

This clonotype was counted only a few times. The chain joins TRBV27 to TRBJ1-4, with no clear D. CDR1 is MNHEY and CDR2 is SMNVEV in the germline V gene (reference sequence). Trimming stripped 3 bases from V and 6 bases from J, with 8 bases between. CDR3 length equals 13 residues. CDR3 amino acids: CASSFKGDEKLFF. For the CDR3, the DNA is TGTGCCAGCAGTTTTAAGGGAGATGAAAAACTGTTTTTT.

This clonotype was picked up many times. The J gene is TRBJ2-5, the V gene TRBV12-3 or TRBV12-4; 7 nucleotides line up with TRBD1. This CDR3 has 14 residues. V gave up 4 bases and J gave up 1 base; unmatched junction bases: 3. CDR3 in DNA: TGTGCCAGCAGTTCTAGGACAGGCCAAGAGACCCAGTACTTC. Translated: CASSSRTGQETQYF.

This clonotype was observed many times. V usage is TRBV5-1 and J usage is TRBJ2-1, with 7 nucleotides matching TRBD1. Per the germline V gene, CDR1 is SGHRS and CDR2 is YFSETQ. Losses at the gene ends were 5 bases for V and 2 bases for J; bases not matched to a gene: 7. This CDR3 is built from 15 residues. CDR3 in DNA: TGCGCCAGCAGTCTAACAGGGGCGGCCTACAATGAGCAGTTCTTC. Its translation: CASSLTGAAYNEQFF.

There are a few counts of this clonotype. This chain connects TRBV11-2 to TRBJ2-2; TRBD1 matches at 8 bases. The V and J ends lost 5 bases and 4 bases, in that order; junction bases with no gene match: 6. The V gene's germline CDR1 is SGHAT and CDR2 FQNNGV. CDR3 size: 15 residues. The CDR3 sequence: CASSPDRVSTGELFF. The CDR3 nucleotides read TGTGCCAGCAGCCCGGACAGGGTTAGCACCGGGGAGCTGTTTTTT.

This rearrangement joins TRBV11-1 to TRBJ2-1; 15 nucleotides line up with TRBD2. The CDR3 extends over 19 amino acids. Germline V lookup: CDR1 SGHAT, CDR2 FQDESV (reference sequence). J was trimmed by 8 bases and V by 4 bases; bases with no gene match: 15. As DNA, the CDR3 is TGTGCCAGCAGCTCACTTTCCGGACTAGCGGGAGGGCCGACCCATGAGCAGTTCTTC. It encodes CASSSLSGLAGGPTHEQFF.

The table lists this clonotype with many counts. DNA for the CDR3: TGTGCCTCCAGCCCGGACTATGGCTACACCTTC. Translation: CASSPDYGYTF. The V gene is TRBV10-3, the J gene TRBJ1-2; no clear D gene. Germline values: CDR1 ENHRY, CDR2 SYGVKD. The CDR3 extends over 11 amino acids. Trimming removed 11 bases at V and 3 bases at J, with 10 bases between.

The CDR3 nucleotides read TGCAGCGTTGAAGTGGGCAATGAGCAGTTCTTC. Translating it yields CSVEVGNEQFF. V is TRBV29-1 and J is TRBJ2-1; D uncertain. The CDR3 has 11 residues. Trimming took 1 base from V and 6 from J, leaving 4 bases between them. Per the germline V gene, CDR1 is SQVTM and CDR2 is ANQGSEA.

The chain is built from TRBV11-2 and TRBJ1-2; a weak D match, TRBD1 (6 bases). V was shortened by 2 bases and J by 4 bases, with 14 bases between the two germline ends. CDR3 length equals 15 residues. Per the germline V gene, CDR1 is SGHAT and CDR2 is FQNNGV. The CDR3 DNA reads as TGTGCCAGCAGCTTAACAGGGTGGGCGAGCTATGGCTACACCTTC. Its translation is CASSLTGWASYGYTF.

This clonotype was counted between two and nine times. The genes are TRBV6-1 and TRBJ1-2; unclear D gene. CDR3 length: 13 residues. Germline V gene data show CDR1 as MNHNS and CDR2 as SASEGT. The V and J ends lost 7 bases and 4 bases respectively, with 13 bases between them. The CDR3 sequence is CASNRRGAYGYTF. The CDR3 DNA follows: TGTGCCAGCAACCGCCGGGGAGCCTATGGCTACACCTTC.

This rearrangement joins TRBV12-5 to TRBJ2-5, with D possibly being TRBD1 (5 bases). CDR1 is LGHNT and CDR2 is FRNRAP in the germline V gene. V dropped 7 bases and J dropped 4 bases, with 19 bases sitting between them. The CDR3 is 15 residues long. The CDR3 is CASALHVGQGETQYF. DNA for the CDR3: TGTGCTAGTGCCCTCCACGTGGGGCAGGGAGAGACCCAGTACTTC. The entire variable domain, with the rest obtained from reference TRBV12-5 and TRBJ2-5, is as follows: DARVTQTPRHKVTEMGQEVTMRCQPILGHNTVFWYRQTMMQGLELLAYFRNRAPLDDSGMPKDRFSAEMPDATLATLKIQPSEPRDSAVYFCASALHVGQGETQYFGPGTRLLVL.

The CDR3 sequence is CASSTGAGSSYNEQFF. The CDR3 DNA reads as TGTGCCAGCAGTACGGGGGCGGGGAGCTCCTACAATGAGCAGTTCTTC. J is TRBJ2-1 and V is TRBV7-9; the D gene could be TRBD1 or TRBD2 (6 bases each). From germline, CDR1 is SEHNR and CDR2 FQNEAQ (reference sequence). This CDR3 is 16 amino acids long. Trimming took 6 bases from V and 0 from J, leaving 15 bases between them.

The V and J genes are TRBV20-1 and TRBJ1-2; TRBD1 is a possible D gene (5 bases). V lost 2 bases and J lost 5, with 18 bases in between. CDR3 size: 15 residues. The V gene's germline CDR1 is DFQATT and CDR2 SNEGSKA (reference sequence). CDR3 sequence reads: CSARPVLGLSYGYTF. Here the CDR3 DNA reads TGCAGTGCTAGACCCGTTTTGGGGCTCTCATATGGCTACACCTTC.

The rearrangement uses TRBV10-3 and TRBJ2-7; D call uncertain. This CDR3 spans 13 amino acids. CDR1 and CDR2 (germline): ENHRY, SYGVKD. The germline V and J ends were trimmed by 0 bases and 10 bases, with 13 bases remaining between them. The CDR3 protein is CAISESLFLPQYF. In nucleotides, the CDR3 is TGTGCCATCAGTGAGTCGCTTTTCTTACCCCAGTACTTC.

The chain joins TRBV4-3 to TRBJ1-1; D unclear. CDR3 length: 15 amino acids. Trimming pared 0 bases from V and 3 bases from J, leaving 11 bases between. Germline V gene data show CDR1 as LGHNA and CDR2 as YSLEER. CDR3: CASSQDHRGYTEAFF. The CDR3 DNA is TGCGCCAGCAGCCAAGATCATCGCGGGTACACTGAAGCTTTCTTT.

The rearrangement joins TRBV27 to TRBJ2-7; tentatively, D is TRBD1 (5 bases). The CDR3 consists of 16 residues. V was shortened by 4 bases and J by 2 bases, with 18 bases between the two germline ends. Per the germline V gene, CDR1 is MNHEY and CDR2 is SMNVEV (reference sequence). CDR3 in DNA: TGTGCCAGCAGTTACAACTACCAAAGACAGACCTACGAGCAGTACTTC. Its translation: CASSYNYQRQTYEQYF.

This clonotype was detected only a few times. The chain is built from TRBV24-1 and TRBJ2-1; 8 bases match TRBD1. V shed 2 bases, J shed 2 bases, and the junction held 4 bases outside the gene matches. From germline, CDR1 is KGHDR and CDR2 SFDVKD. The CDR3 runs to 16 residues. CDR3 bases: TGTGCCACCAGTGATTGGAAACAGGGGGCCTACAATGAGCAGTTCTTC. Translation: CATSDWKQGAYNEQFF.

A few counts support this clonotype. J is TRBJ2-1 and V is TRBV20-1, with TRBD1 matching over 9 bases. CDR1 and CDR2 (germline): DFQATT, SNEGSKA (reference sequence). The V segment lost 0 bases and the J segment 11 bases; nucleotides outside the gene matches: 14. CDR3 length: 16 residues. Here the CDR3 DNA reads TGCAGTGCTAGAGAGCGGACAGGGGCATCTCTTAATAAGCAGTTCTTC. Protein product: CSARERTGASLNKQFF.

This clonotype was found many times. The rearrangement joins TRBV20-1 to TRBJ2-7; 9 nucleotides agree with TRBD1. The CDR3 is made up of 14 amino acids. Trimming at V came to 5 bases and at J to 2 bases, leaving 7 bases not matched to a gene. The germline V gene has CDR1 DFQATT and CDR2 SNEGSKA (reference sequence). In DNA, the CDR3 is TGCAGTGCTCCTCGACAGGGGGTAACCTACGAGCAGTACTTC. Its protein is CSAPRQGVTYEQYF.

This clonotype occurred a few times. The chain employs TRBV5-5 and TRBJ2-2; D is perhaps TRBD2 (6 bases). This CDR3 spans 14 amino acids. Germline loops: CDR1 SGHKS, CDR2 YYEKEE (reference sequence). Trimming stripped 3 bases from V and 10 bases from J, with 16 bases between. CDR3: CASSWGTSGEELFF. CDR3 nucleotides: TGTGCCAGCAGCTGGGGGACCTCGGGGGAGGAGCTGTTTTTT.